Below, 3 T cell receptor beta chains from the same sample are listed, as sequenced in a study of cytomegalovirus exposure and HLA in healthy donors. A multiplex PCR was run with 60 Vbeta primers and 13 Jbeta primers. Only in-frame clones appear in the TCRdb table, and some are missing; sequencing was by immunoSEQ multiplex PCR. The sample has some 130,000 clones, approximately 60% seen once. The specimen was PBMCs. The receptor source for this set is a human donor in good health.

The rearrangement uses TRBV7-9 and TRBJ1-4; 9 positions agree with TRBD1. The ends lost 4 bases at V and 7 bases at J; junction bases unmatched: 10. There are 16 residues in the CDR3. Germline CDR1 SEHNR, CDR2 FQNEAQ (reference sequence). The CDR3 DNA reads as TGTGCCAGCAGCTCGCCCCTACAGGGGGCGGGTGAAAAACTGTTTTTT. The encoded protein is CASSSPLQGAGEKLFF.

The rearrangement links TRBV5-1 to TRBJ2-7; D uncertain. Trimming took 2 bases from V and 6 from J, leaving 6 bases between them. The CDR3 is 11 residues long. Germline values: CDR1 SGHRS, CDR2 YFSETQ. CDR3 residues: CASSLDTEQYF. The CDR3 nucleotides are TGCGCCAGCAGCTTAGACACCGAGCAGTACTTC.

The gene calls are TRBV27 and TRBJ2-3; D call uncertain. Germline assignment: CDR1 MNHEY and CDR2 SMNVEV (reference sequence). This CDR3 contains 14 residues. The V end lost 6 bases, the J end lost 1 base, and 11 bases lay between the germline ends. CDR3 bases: TGTGCCAGCAGCCCGCTAGAGCGCACAGATACGCAGTATTTT. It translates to CASSPLERTDTQYF.